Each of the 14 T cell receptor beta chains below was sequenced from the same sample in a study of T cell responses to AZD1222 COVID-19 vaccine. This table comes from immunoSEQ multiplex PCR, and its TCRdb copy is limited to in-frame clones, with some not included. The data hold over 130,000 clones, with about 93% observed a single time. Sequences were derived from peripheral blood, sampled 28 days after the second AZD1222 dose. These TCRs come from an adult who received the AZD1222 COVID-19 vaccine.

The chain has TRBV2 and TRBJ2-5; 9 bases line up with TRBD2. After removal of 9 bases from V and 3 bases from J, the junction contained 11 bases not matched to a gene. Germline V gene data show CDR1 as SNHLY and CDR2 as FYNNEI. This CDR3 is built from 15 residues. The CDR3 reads CARGPAGGQEETQYF. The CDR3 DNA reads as TGTGCCAGGGGGCCGGCGGGAGGGCAAGAAGAGACCCAGTACTTC.

The CDR3 nucleotides are TGTGCCAGCAGTCAAATAGCGGGTGAGCAGTTCTTC. Translation: CASSQIAGEQFF. J is TRBJ2-1 and V is TRBV12-3 or TRBV12-4, with 7 bases that match TRBD2. V lost 5 bases, J lost 9 bases, and 4 bases stayed unmatched. The CDR3 runs to 12 residues.

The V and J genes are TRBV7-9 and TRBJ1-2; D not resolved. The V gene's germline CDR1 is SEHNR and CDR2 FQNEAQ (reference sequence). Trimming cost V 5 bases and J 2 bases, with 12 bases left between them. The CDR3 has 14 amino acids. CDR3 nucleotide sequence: TGTGCCAGCAGCAGAGAGGCAGAAAACTATGGCTACACCTTC. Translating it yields CASSREAENYGYTF.

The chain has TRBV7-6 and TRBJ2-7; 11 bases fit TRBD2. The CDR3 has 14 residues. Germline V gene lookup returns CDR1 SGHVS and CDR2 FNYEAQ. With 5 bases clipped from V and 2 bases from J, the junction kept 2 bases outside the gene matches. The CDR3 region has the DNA TGTGCCAGCAGCACTAGCGGGAGACCCTACGAGCAGTACTTC. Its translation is CASSTSGRPYEQYF.

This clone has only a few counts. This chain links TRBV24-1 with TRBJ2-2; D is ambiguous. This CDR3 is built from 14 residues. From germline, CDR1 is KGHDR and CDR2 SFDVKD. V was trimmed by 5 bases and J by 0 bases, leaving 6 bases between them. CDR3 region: CATSGSTNTGELFF. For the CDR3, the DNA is TGTGCCACCAGTGGCTCCACGAACACCGGGGAGCTGTTTTTT.

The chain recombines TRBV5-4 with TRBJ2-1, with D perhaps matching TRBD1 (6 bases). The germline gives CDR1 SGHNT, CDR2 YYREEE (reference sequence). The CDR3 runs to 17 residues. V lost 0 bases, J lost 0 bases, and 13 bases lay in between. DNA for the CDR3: TGTGCCAGCAGCTTGGAAGGGGGAACTAGCTCCTACAATGAGCAGTTCTTC. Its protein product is CASSLEGGTSSYNEQFF.

Here the CDR3 reads CASSGQNTEAFF. The DNA of the CDR3 is TGTGCCAGCAGCGGACAGAACACTGAAGCTTTCTTT. This chain joins TRBV6-2 or TRBV6-3 and TRBJ1-1; possibly TRBD1 for D (5 bases). Trimming took 6 bases from V and 1 from J, leaving 6 bases between them. CDR1 and CDR2 (germline): MNHEY, SVGEGT. The CDR3 consists of 12 residues.

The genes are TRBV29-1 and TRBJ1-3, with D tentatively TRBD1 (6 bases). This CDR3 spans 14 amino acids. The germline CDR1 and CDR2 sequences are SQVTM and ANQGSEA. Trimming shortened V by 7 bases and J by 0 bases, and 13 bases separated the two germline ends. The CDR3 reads CSGRADSSGNTIYF. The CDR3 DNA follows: TGCAGCGGCAGAGCGGACAGCTCTGGAAACACCATATATTTT.

CDR3 sequence (DNA): TGTGCCAGCTCCAGGGGTAATAGCTCACCCCTCCACTTT. Its protein is CASSRGNSSPLHF. The rearrangement links TRBV27 to TRBJ1-6; possibly TRBD1 for D (6 bases). V was pared by 8 bases and J by 10 bases, with 15 bases between. The CDR3 is 13 residues long. CDR1 MNHEY and CDR2 SMNVEV come from the germline V gene (reference sequence).

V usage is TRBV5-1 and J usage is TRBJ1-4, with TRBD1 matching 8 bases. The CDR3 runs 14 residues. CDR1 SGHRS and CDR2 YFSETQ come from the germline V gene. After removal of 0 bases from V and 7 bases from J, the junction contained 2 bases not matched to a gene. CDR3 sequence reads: CASSLGTGFEKLFF. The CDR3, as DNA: TGCGCCAGCAGCTTGGGGACAGGGTTTGAAAAACTGTTTTTT. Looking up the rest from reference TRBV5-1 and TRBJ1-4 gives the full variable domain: KAGVTQTPRYLIKTRGQQVTLSCSPISGHRSVSWYQQTPGQGLQFLFEYFSETQRNKGNFPGRFSGRQFSNSRSEMNVSTLELGDSALYLCASSLGTGFEKLFFGSGTQLSVL.

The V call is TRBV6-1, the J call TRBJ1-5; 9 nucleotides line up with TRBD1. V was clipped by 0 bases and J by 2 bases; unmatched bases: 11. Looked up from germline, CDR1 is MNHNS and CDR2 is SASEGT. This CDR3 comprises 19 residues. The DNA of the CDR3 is TGTGCCAGCAGTGAAGCGCAAGGACAGGGGTGGTTTGGCAATCAGCCCCAGCATTTT. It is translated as CASSEAQGQGWFGNQPQHF.

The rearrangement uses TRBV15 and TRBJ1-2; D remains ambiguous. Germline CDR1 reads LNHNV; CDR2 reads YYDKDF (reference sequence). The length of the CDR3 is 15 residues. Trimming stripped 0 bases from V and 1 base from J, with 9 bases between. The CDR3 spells CATSRDRDGNYGYTF. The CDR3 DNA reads TGTGCCACCAGCAGAGATAGAGATGGTAACTATGGCTACACCTTC.

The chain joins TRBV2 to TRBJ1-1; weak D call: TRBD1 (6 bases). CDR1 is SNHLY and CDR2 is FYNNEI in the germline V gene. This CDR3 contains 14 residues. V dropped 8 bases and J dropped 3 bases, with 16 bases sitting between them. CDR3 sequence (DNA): TGTGCCAGCCTCCTGCTAGGGGGTGACACTGAAGCTTTCTTT. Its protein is CASLLLGGDTEAFF.

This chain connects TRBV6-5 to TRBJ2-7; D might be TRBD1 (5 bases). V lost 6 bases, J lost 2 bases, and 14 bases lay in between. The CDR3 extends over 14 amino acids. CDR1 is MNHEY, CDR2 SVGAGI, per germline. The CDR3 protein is CASSAYRSTYEQYF. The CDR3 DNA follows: TGTGCCAGCAGCGCCTACAGGTCAACCTACGAGCAGTACTTC.